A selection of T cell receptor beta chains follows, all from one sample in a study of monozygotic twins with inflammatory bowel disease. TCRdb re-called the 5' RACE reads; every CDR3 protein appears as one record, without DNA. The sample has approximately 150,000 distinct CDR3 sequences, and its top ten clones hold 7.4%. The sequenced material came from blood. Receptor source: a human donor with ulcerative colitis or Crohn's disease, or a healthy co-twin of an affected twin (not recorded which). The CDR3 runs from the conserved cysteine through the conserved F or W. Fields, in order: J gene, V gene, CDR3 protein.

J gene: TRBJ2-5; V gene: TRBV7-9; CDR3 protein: CASSLPADQTQYF
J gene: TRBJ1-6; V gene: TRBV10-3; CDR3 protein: CAISDGGFRNSPLHF
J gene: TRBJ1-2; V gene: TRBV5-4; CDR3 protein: CASSLPLQGGYYGYTF
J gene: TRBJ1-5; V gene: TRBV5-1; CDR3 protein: CAGSLGRDQPQHF
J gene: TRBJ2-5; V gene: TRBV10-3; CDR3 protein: CAINQGGETQYF
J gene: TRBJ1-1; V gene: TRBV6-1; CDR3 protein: CASKERAFTEAFF
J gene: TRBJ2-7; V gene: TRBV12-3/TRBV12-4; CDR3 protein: CASSFGAGAEQYF
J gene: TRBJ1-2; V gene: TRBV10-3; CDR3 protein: CAISGGYGYTF
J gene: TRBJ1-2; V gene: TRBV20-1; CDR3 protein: CSAGGQGNYGYTF
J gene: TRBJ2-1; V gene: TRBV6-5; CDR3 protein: CASSYGGGGYNEQFF
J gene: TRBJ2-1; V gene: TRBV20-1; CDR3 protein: CSAGDGGSSYNEQFF
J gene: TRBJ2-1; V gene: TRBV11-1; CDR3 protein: CASSASSGTSYNEQFF
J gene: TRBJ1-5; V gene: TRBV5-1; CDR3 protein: CASSLAGTDQPQHF
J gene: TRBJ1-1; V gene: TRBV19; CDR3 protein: CASTPDRGEYEAFF
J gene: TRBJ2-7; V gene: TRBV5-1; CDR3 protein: CASSPLLGGHSYEQYF
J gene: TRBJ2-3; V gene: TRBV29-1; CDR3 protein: CSVEKADTQYF
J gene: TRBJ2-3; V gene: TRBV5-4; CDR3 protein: CASSLGTTNTDTQYF
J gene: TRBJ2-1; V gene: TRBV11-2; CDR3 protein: CASSLWAGGPRSYNEQFF
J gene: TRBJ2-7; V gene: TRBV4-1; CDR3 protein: CASSQDLPGGGYEQYF
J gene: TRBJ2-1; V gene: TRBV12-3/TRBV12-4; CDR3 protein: CASSSTSGGDIDEQFF